At least ten counts were recorded for the clone carrying this T cell receptor beta chain. CDR1 is DFQATT, CDR2 SNEGSKA, per germline (reference sequence). This CDR3 is built from 12 residues. The germline V and J ends were trimmed by 0 bases and 8 bases, with 10 bases remaining between them. This sample stems from a study of T-cell reconstitution after alpha-beta-depleted transplantation in children. Unique molecular identifiers were built into the TCRbeta library. MiXCR, applied by TCRdb to the PCR reads, yields one record per CDR3 protein. Of 190,000 or so distinct CDR3 sequences listed, 6% to 7% are singletons.

This sequence originates from a human donor who donated a stem cell graft to a child with Wiskott-Aldrich syndrome. This chain links TRBV20-1 with TRBJ1-1; D not resolved. The source material was PBMCs from the stem cell graft donor, sampled from the stem cell graft. The CDR3 DNA reads as TGCAGTGCTAGAGATGGCTCCGAGGAAGCTTTCTTT. Translation gives CSARDGSEEAFF.